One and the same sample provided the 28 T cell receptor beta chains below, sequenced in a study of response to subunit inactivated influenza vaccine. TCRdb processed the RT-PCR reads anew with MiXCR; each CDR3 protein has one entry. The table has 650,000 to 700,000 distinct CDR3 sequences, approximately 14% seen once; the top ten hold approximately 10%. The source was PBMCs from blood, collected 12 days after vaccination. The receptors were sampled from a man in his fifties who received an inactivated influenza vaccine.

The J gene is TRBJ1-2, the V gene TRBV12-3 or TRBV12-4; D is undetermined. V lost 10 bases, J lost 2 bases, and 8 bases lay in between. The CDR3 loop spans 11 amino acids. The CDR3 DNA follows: TGTGCCACCGACGGGAACTATGGCTACACCTTC. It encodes CATDGNYGYTF.

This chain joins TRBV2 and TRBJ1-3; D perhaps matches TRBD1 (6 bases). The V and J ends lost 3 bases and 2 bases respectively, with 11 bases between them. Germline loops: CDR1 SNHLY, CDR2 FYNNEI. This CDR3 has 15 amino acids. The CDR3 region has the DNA TGTGCCAGCAGTGACTCCGGGGGCCCTGGAAACACCATATATTTT. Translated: CASSDSGGPGNTIYF.

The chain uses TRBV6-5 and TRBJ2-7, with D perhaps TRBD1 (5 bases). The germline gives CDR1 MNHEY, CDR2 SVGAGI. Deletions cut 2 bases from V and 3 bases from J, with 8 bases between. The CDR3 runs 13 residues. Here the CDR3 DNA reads TGTGCCAGCAGTTACCGCAGGGACTACGAGCAGTACTTC. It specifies CASSYRRDYEQYF.

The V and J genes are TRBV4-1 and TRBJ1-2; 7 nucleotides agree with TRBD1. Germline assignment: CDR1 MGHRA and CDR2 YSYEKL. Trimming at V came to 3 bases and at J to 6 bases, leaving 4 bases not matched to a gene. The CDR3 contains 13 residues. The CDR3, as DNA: TGCGCCAGCAGCCACCCAGGGGGGGATGGCTACACCTTC. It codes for CASSHPGGDGYTF.

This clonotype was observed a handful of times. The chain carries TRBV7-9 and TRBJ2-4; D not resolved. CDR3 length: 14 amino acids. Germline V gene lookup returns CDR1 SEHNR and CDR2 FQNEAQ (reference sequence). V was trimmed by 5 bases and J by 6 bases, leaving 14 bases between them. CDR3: CASSLGLGINIQYF. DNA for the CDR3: TGTGCCAGCAGCCTTGGGCTGGGTATAAACATTCAGTACTTC. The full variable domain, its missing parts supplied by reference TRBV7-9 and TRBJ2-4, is DTGVSQNPRHKITKRGQNVTFRCDPISEHNRLYWYRQTLGQGPEFLTYFQNEAQLEKSRLLSDRFSAERPKGSFSTLEIQRTEQGDSAMYLCASSLGLGINIQYFGAGTRLSVL.

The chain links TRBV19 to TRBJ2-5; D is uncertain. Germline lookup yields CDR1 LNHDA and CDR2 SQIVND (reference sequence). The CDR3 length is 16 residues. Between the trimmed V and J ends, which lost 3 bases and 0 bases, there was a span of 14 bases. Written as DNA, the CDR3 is TGTGCCAGTAGTATTAATCGCGGAAAGTACCAAGAGACCCAGTACTTC. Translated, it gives CASSINRGKYQETQYF.

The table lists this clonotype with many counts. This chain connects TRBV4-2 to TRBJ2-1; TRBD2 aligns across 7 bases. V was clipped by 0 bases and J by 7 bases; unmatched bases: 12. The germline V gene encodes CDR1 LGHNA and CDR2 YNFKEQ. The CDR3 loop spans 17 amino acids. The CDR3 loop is CASSQDRAGGTGNEQFF. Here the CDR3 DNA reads TGTGCCAGCAGCCAAGATCGAGCCGGGGGGACTGGTAATGAGCAGTTCTTC.

The CDR3 here is CSAREPGQGLYEQYF. CDR3 bases: TGCAGTGCTAGAGAGCCGGGACAGGGTCTCTACGAGCAGTACTTC. V gene TRBV20-1 combines with J gene TRBJ2-7; 9 bases agree with TRBD1. Germline V gene sequence: CDR1 DFQATT, CDR2 SNEGSKA (reference sequence). The length of the CDR3 is 15 residues. Trimming removed 0 bases from V and 3 bases from J; junction bases left unmatched: 6.

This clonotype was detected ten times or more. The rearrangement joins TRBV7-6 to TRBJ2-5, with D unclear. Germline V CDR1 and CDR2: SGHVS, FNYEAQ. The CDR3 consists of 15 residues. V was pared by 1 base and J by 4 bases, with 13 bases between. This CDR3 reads CASSLGGSKTETQYF. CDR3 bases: TGTGCCAGCAGCTTAGGAGGCTCAAAGACAGAGACCCAGTACTTC.

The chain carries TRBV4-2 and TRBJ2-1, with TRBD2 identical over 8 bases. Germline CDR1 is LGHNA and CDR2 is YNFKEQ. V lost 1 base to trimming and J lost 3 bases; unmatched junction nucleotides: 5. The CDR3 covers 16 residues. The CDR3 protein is CASSQGRGGSYNEQFF. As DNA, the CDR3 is TGTGCCAGCAGCCAAGGACGGGGGGGCAGCTACAATGAGCAGTTCTTC.

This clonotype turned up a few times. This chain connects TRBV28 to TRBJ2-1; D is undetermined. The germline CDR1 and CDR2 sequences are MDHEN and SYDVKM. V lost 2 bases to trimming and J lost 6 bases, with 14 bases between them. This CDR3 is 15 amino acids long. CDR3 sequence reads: CASSLGGSRSNEQFF. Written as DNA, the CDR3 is TGTGCCAGCAGTTTAGGTGGCAGTAGGTCCAATGAGCAGTTCTTC.

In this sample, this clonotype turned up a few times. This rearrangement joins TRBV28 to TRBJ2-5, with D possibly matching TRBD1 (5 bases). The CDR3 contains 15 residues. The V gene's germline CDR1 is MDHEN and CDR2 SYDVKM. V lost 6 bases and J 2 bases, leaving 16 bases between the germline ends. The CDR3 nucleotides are TGTGCCAGCAGCCCCGGCGCAGGGCAACAAGAGACCCAGTACTTC. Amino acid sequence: CASSPGAGQQETQYF. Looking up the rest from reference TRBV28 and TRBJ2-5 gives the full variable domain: DVKVTQSSRYLVKRTGEKVFLECVQDMDHENMFWYRQDPGLGLRLIYFSYDVKMKEKGDIPEGYSVSREKKERFSLILESASTNQTSMYLCASSPGAGQQETQYFGPGTRLLVL.

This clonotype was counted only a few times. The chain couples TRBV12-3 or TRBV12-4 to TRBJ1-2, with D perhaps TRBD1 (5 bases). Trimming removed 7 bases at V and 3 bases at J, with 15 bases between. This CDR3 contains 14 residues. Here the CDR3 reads CASKPGLGDYGYTF. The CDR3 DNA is TGTGCCAGCAAGCCGGGACTCGGCGACTATGGCTACACCTTC.

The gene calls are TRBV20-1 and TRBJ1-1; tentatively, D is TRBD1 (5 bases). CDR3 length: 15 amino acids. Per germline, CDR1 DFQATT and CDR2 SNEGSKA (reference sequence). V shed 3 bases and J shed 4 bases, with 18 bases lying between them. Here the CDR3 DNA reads TGCAGTGCTAGTAGGATAGAAACAGGTGGCACTGAAGCTTTCTTT. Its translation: CSASRIETGGTEAFF.

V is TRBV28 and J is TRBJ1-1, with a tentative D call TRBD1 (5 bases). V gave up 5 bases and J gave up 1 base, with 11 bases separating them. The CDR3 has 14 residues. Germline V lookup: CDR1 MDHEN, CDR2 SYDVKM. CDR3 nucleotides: TGTGCCAGCAGTGCAGGGAACTCGAACACTGAAGCTTTCTTT. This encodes CASSAGNSNTEAFF.

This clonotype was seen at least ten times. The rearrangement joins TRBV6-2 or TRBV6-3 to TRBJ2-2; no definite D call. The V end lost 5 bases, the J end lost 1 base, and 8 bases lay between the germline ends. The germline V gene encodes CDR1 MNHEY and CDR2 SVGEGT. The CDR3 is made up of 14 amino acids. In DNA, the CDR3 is TGTGCCAGCAGTCCAGGACGGAACACCGGGGAGCTGTTTTTT. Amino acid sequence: CASSPGRNTGELFF.

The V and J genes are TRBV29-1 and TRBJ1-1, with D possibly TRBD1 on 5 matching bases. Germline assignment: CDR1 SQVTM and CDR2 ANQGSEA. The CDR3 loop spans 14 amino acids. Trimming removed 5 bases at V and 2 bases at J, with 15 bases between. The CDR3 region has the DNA TGCAGCGTTATGGGGGGGATGGGAAACACTGAAGCTTTCTTT. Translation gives CSVMGGMGNTEAFF.

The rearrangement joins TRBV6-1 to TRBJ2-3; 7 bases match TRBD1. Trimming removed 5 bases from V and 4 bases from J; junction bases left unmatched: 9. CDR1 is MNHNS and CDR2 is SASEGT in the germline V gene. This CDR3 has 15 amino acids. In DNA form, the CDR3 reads TGTGCCAGCAGTCGAGACAGGGTGGACGCAGATACGCAGTATTTT. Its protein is CASSRDRVDADTQYF.

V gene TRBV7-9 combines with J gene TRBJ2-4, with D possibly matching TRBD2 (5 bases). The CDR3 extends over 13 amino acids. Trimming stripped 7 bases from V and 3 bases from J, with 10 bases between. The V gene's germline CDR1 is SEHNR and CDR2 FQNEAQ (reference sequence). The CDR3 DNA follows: TGTGCCAGCAAAGAACTAGTCAAAAACATTCAGTACTTC. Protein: CASKELVKNIQYF.

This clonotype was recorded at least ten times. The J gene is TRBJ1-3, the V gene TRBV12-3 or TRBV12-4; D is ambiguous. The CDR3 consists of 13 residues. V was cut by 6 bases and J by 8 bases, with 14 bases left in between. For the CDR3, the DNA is TGTGCCAGCAGGAGGGTACCCGGGGACACCATATATTTT. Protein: CASRRVPGDTIYF.

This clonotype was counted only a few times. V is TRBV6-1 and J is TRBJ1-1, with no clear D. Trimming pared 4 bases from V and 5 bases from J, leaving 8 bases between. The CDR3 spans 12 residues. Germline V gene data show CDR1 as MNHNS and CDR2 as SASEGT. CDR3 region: CASSGERTEAFF. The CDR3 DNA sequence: TGTGCCAGCAGTGGGGAGAGAACTGAAGCTTTCTTT.

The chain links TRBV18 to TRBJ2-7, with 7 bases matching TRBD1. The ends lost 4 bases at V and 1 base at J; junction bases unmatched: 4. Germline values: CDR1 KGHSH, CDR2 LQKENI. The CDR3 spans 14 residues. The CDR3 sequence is CASSRETGSYEQYF. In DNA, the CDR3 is TGTGCCAGCTCACGGGAGACAGGGTCCTACGAGCAGTACTTC.

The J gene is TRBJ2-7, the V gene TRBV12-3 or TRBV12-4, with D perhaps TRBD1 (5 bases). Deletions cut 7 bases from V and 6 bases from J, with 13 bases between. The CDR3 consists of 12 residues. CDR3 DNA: TGTGCCAGCACCTTAGGGGCAGGCGAGCAGTACTTC. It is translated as CASTLGAGEQYF.

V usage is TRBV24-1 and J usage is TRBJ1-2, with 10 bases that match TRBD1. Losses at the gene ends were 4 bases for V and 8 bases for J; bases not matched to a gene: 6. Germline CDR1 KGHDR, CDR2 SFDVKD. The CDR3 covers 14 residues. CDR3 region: CATSDRTGGNGYTF. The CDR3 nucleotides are TGTGCCACCAGTGACCGGACAGGGGGAAACGGCTACACCTTC.

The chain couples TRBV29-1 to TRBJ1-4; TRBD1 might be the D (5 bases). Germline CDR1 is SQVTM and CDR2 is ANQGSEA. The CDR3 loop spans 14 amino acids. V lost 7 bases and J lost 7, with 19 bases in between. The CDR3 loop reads CSAPGPPNGEKLFF. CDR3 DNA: TGCAGCGCCCCGGGACCCCCTAACGGTGAAAAACTGTTTTTT.

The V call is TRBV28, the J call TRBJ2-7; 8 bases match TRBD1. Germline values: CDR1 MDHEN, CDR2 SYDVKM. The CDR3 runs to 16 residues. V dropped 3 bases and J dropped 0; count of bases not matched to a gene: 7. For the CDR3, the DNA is TGTGCCAGCAGTTTCAGGACAGGGCTGAGCTCCTACGAGCAGTACTTC. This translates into CASSFRTGLSSYEQYF.

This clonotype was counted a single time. CDR3 sequence (DNA): TGTGCCAGCAGCACTCTTTTGGGACCTGGAAACACCATATATTTT. It is translated as CASSTLLGPGNTIYF. The chain is built from TRBV2 and TRBJ1-3; TRBD1 is a possible D gene (5 bases). CDR3 length: 15 amino acids. The V and J ends lost 6 bases and 2 bases respectively, with 14 bases between them. The germline gives CDR1 SNHLY, CDR2 FYNNEI.

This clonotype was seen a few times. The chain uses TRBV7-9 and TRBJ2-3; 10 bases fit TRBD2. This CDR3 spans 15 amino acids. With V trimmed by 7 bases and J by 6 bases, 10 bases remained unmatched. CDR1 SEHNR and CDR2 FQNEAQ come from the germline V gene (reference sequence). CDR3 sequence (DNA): TGTGCCAGCAATTCGAAGCGGGGGGGATCGGATACGCAGTATTTT. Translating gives CASNSKRGGSDTQYF.